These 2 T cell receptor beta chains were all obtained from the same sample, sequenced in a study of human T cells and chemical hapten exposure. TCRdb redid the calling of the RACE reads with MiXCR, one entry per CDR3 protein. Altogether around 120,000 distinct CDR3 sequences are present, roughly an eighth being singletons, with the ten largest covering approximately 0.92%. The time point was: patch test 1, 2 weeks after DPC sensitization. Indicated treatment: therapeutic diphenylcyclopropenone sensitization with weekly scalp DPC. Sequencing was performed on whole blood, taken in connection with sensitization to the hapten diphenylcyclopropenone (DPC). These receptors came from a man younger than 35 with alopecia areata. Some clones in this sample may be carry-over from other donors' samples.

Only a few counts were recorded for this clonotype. The CDR3 protein is CASGRLNTEAFF. CDR3 bases: TGCGCCAGCGGGAGGCTGAACACTGAAGCTTTCTTT. The chain carries TRBV4-1 and TRBJ1-1; D uncertain. CDR1 and CDR2 from the germline V gene are MGHRA and YSYEKL. The V gene lost 8 bases and the J gene lost 0 bases, with 7 bases spanning the gap. The CDR3 sequence is 12 residues long.

CDR3 DNA sequence: TGTGCCAGCTCACCCAGGACAGTTAGCAATCAGCCCCAGCATTTT. Amino acids: CASSPRTVSNQPQHF. The V call is TRBV18, the J call TRBJ1-5; maybe TRBD1 (6 bases). Trimming stripped 3 bases from V and 0 bases from J, with 9 bases between. The CDR3 totals 15 residues. CDR1 is KGHSH and CDR2 is LQKENI in the germline V gene.